Here is one T cell receptor beta chain with its context. The sample belongs to a study of OX40 agonist ivuxolimab in advanced cancers. Method: immunoSEQ multiplex PCR; TCRdb's copy keeps in-frame clones and lacks some. The sample includes about 92,000 clones, 91% of them seen just once. The CDR3 loop spans 15 amino acids. The germline V gene encodes CDR1 SGHTA and CDR2 FQGNSA. The V end was cut by 4 bases, the J end by 7 bases, with 17 bases between. The J gene is TRBJ2-4, the V gene TRBV7-2; D may be TRBD1 (6 bases). Specimen: CD4+ or CD8+ T cells sorted from blood, collected in a trial of the OX40 agonist ivuxolimab. The sequence came from an adult with an advanced solid tumor such as melanoma, head and neck, liver or kidney cancer. The CDR3 loop is CASSSPLGARNIQYF. CDR3 DNA: TGTGCCAGCAGCTCCCCTCTGGGGGCCCGGAACATTCAGTACTTC. Full variable domain (outside the CDR3, taken from reference TRBV7-2 and TRBJ2-4): GAGVSQSPSNKVTEKGKDVELRCDPISGHTALYWYRQSLGQGLEFLIYFQGNSAPDKSGLPSDRFSAERTGGSVSTLTIQRTQQEDSAVYLCASSSPLGARNIQYFGAGTRLSVL.